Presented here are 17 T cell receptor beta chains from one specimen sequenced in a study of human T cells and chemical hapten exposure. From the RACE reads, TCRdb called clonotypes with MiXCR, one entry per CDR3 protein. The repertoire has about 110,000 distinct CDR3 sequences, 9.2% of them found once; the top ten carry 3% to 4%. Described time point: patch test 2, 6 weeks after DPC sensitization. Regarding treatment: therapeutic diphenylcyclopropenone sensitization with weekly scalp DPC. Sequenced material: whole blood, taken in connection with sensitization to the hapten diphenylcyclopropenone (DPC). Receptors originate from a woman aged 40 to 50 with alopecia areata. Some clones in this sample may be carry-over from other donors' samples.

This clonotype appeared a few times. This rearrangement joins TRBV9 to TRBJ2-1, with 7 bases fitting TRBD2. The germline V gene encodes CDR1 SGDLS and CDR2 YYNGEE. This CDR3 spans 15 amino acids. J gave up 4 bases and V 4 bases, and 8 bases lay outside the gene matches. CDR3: CASSPTGGRYNEQFF. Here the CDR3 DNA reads TGTGCCAGCAGCCCGACGGGGGGACGGTACAATGAGCAGTTCTTC. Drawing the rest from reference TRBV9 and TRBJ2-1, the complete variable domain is DSGVTQTPKHLITATGQRVTLRCSPRSGDLSVYWYQQSLDQGLQFLIQYYNGEERAKGNILERFSAQQFPDLHSELNLSSLELGDSALYFCASSPTGGRYNEQFFGPGTRLTVL.

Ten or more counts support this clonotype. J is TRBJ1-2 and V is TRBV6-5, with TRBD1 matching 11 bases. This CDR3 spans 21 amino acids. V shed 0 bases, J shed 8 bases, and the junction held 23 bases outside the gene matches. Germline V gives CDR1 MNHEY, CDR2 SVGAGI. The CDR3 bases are TGTGCCAGCAGTTACTCGTCGTCCCTCCCTTGGACAGGGGGCTATTGGAGGGGCTACACCTTC. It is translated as CASSYSSSLPWTGGYWRGYTF.

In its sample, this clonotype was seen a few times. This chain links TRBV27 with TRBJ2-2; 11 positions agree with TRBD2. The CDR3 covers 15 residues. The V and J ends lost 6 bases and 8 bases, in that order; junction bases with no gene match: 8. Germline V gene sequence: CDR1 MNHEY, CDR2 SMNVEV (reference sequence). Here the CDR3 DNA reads TGTGCCAGCAGCCCACTAGCGGGGGCAGGGGGGGAGCTGTTTTTT. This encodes CASSPLAGAGGELFF.

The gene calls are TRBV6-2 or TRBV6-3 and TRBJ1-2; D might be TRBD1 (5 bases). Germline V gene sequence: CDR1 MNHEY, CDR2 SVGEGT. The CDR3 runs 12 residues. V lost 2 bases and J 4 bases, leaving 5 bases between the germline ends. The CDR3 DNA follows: TGTGCCAGCAGTTACGGGGGCTATGGCTACACCTTC. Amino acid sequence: CASSYGGYGYTF.

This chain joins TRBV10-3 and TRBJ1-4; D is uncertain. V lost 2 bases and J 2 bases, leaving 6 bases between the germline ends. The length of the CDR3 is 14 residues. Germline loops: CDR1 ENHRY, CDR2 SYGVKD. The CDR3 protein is CAISEGSTNEKLFF. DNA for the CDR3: TGTGCCATCAGTGAGGGTAGTACTAATGAAAAACTGTTTTTT.

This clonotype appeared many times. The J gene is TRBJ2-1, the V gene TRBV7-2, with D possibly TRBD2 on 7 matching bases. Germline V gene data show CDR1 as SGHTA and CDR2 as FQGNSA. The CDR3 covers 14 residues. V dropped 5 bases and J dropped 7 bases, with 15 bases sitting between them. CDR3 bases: TGTGCCAGCAGCGTGGGGGGGCCGTGGAATGAGCAGTTCTTC. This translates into CASSVGGPWNEQFF.

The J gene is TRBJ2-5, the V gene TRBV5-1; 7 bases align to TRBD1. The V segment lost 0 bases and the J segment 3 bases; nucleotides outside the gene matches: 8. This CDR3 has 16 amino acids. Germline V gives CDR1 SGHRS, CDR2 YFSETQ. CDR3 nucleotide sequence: TGCGCCAGCAGCTTGGTCCCGGGACAGCGAGAAGAGACCCAGTACTTC. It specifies CASSLVPGQREETQYF.

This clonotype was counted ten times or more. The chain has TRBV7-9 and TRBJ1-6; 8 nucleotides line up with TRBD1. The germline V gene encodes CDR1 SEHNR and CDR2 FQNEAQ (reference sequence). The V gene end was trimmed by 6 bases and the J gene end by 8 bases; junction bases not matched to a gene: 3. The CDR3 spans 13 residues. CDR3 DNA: TGTGCCAGCAGAACAGGGGGAGATTCACCCCTCCACTTT. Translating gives CASRTGGDSPLHF.

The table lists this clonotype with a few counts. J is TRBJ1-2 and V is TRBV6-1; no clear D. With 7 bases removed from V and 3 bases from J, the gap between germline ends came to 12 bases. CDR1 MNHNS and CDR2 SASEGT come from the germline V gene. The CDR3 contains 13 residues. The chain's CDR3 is CASIATPYYGYTF. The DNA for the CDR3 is TGTGCCAGCATAGCCACCCCCTACTATGGCTACACCTTC.

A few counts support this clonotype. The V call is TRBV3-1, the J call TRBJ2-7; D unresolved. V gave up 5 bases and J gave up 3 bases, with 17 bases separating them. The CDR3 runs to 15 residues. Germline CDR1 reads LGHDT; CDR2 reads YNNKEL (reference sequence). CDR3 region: CASSESEAYLYEQYF. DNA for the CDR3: TGTGCCAGCAGCGAATCCGAAGCCTACCTCTACGAGCAGTACTTC.

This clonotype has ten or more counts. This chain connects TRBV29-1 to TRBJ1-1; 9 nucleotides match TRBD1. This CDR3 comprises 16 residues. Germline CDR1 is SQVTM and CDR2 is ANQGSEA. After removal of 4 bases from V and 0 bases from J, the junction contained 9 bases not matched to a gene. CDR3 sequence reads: CSVGRGQGIMNTEAFF. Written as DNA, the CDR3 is TGCAGCGTTGGACGAGGACAGGGGATTATGAACACTGAAGCTTTCTTT.

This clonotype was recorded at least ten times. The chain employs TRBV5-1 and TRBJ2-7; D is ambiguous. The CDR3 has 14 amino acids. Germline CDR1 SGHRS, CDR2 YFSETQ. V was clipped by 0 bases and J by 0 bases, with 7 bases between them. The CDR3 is CASSLERNSYEQYF. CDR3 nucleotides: TGCGCCAGCAGCTTGGAACGAAACTCCTACGAGCAGTACTTC.

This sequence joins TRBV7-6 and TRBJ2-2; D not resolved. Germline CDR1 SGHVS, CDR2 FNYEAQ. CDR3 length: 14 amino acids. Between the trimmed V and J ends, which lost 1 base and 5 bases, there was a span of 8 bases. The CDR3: CASSLGHRTGELFF. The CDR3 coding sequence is TGTGCCAGCAGCTTAGGGCATAGAACCGGGGAGCTGTTTTTT.

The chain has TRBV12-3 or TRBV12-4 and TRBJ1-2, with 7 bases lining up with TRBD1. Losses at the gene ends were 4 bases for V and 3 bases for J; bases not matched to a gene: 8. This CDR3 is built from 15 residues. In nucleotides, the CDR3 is TGTGCCAGCAGTTCGCGACAGGGACGCTACTATGGCTACACCTTC. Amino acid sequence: CASSSRQGRYYGYTF.

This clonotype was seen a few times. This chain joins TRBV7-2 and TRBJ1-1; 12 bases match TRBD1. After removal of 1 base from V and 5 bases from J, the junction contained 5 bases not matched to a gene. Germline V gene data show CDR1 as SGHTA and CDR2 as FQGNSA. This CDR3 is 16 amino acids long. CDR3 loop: CASSLGDRGRRTEAFF. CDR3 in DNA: TGTGCCAGCAGCTTAGGGGACAGGGGGCGAAGAACTGAAGCTTTCTTT.

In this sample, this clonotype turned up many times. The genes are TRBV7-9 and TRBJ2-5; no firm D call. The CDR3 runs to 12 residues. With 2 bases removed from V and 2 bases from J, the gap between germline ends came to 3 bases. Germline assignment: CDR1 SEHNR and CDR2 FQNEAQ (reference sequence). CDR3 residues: CASSLIQETQYF. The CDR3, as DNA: TGTGCCAGCAGCTTAATTCAAGAGACCCAGTACTTC.

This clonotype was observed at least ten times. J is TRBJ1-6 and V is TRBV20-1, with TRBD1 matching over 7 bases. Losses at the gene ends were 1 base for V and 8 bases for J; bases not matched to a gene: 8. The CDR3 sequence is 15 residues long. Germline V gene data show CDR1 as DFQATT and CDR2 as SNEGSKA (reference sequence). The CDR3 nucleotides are TGCAGTGCTAGAGGTACACAGGGGTCGGATTCACCCCTCCACTTT. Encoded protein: CSARGTQGSDSPLHF.